The source of this T cell receptor beta chain is a study of monozygotic twins with inflammatory bowel disease. The study, taken as a whole, reports: Separate T cell subtypes could not be resolved from one another.

For this clonotype: Its specificity is unknown.

TCRdb re-called the 5' RACE reads, yielding one record per CDR3 amino acid sequence without DNA. The sample table includes 400,000 to 500,000 distinct CDR3 sequences. Blood samples of less than 3 ml were drawn from every donor. The CDR3 covers 14 residues. This sequence originates from a human donor with ulcerative colitis or Crohn's disease, or a healthy co-twin of an affected twin (not recorded which). The gene calls are TRBV12-3 or TRBV12-4 and TRBJ1-1; TCRdb lists TRBD1, though no DNA is available to test this call. The material sequenced was blood. CDR3 sequence reads: CASTLGGSNTEAFF.